The rows below give T cell receptor beta chains drawn from one sample of a study of blood T cell repertoires in COVID-19. Libraries were prepared by immunoSEQ multiplex PCR; TCRdb keeps only in-frame clonotypes and omits some of them. The sample contains around 140,000 clones, about 87% of which appear only once. The sample was peripheral blood. The receptor set was obtained from a human donor with COVID-19, enrolled during active disease. The donor label of this sample is uncertain. The CDR3 runs from the conserved cysteine through the conserved F or W. The order of the fields is J gene, V gene, D gene, clone size, CDR3 DNA, CDR3 protein. The D gene is left open where the match is weak. Some rows have no size entry. The others give once, few or many, or a class for an expanded clone.

TRBJ1-1 | TRBV10-3 | NA | NA | TGTGCCATCAGTGAAAATGGGGGCGGAATCAGCACTGAAGCTTTCTTT | CAISENGGGISTEAFF
TRBJ1-3 | TRBV19 | NA | NA | TGTGCCAGTACCGTCCCGGGTGGAGGGAGCGGAAACACCATATATTTT | CASTVPGGGSGNTIYF
TRBJ1-2 | TRBV5-1 | TRBD1 | NA | TGCGCCAGCAGCTTGGCCTCGACAGGGACCTATGGCTACACCTTC | CASSLASTGTYGYTF
TRBJ1-4 | TRBV18 | TRBD1 | NA | TGTGCCAGCTCACCCCGACAGGGGGCTATGTCTTTT | CASSPRQGAMSF
TRBJ2-5 | TRBV6-5 | TRBD1 | NA | TGTGCCAGCAGGGGACAGGGGCCAGAGACCCAGTACTTC | CASRGQGPETQYF
TRBJ2-7 | TRBV4-1 | NA | NA | TGCGCCAGCAGCCAAGACGCCCTGTACACCAATAACTACGAGCAGTACTTC | CASSQDALYTNNYEQYF
TRBJ2-7 | TRBV2 | NA | NA | TGTGCCAGCAGTTCCACCCCGGGACACCGTTCCTACGAGCAGTACTTC | CASSSTPGHRSYEQYF
TRBJ1-4 | TRBV30 | NA | few | TGTGCCTGGAGCCCCACAGGGTCATGGAATGAAAAACTGTTTTTT | CAWSPTGSWNEKLFF
TRBJ1-2 | TRBV9 | TRBD1 | once | TGTGCCAGCAGTCCTGGGACAGCCTATGGCTACACCTTC | CASSPGTAYGYTF
TRBJ2-1 | TRBV18 | NA | NA | TGTGCCAGCTCACCACCTTCCCCCCAGGCCCACAATGAGCAGTTCTTC | CASSPPSPQAHNEQFF
TRBJ2-7 | TRBV5-6 | TRBD1 | NA | TGTGCCAGCAGCTTGGTAGGGACAGGGGGCCGCGAGCAGTACTTC | CASSLVGTGGREQYF
TRBJ1-1 | TRBV7-3 | NA | once | TGTGCCAGCAGCTTAAGAGGGAACACTGAAGCTTTCTTT | CASSLRGNTEAFF
TRBJ1-4 | TRBV4-1 | NA | NA | TGCGCCAGCAGCCAGGCGCAGGGGACAACTAATGAAAAACTGTTTTTT | CASSQAQGTTNEKLFF
TRBJ2-2 | TRBV2 | NA | NA | TGTGCCAGCAGTTACCCCTACCCTTCCCGGACAGCTAACACCGGGGAGCTGTTTTTT | CASSYPYPSRTANTGELFF
TRBJ1-6 | TRBV3-1/TRBV3-2 | NA | NA | TGTGCCAGCAGCCAAGCGGGGGAGTCACCCCTCCACTTT | CASSQAGESPLHF
TRBJ1-6 | TRBV2 | NA | NA | TGTGCCAGCAGTCTTTATAATTCACCCCTCCACTTT | CASSLYNSPLHF
TRBJ1-5 | TRBV6-5 | NA | NA | TGTGCCAGCAGATGGACAGTCTCCAATCAGCCCCAGCATTTT | CASRWTVSNQPQHF
TRBJ2-1 | TRBV11-2 | NA | NA | TGTGCCAGCAGCTTAGGGGGAAGAGGGAGTGAGCAGTTCTTC | CASSLGGRGSEQFF
TRBJ1-6 | TRBV11-2 | TRBD1 | NA | TGTGCCAGCAGCCCAGTGGGACAGTTGTCTGATTCACCCCTCCACTTT | CASSPVGQLSDSPLHF
TRBJ2-7 | TRBV21-1 | NA | few | TGTGCCAGCAGCAATAGAGTAGGGGACGAGCAGTACTTC | CASSNRVGDEQYF
TRBJ2-7 | TRBV28 | NA | NA | TGTGCCAGCAGTTTATTCGGTCAGGGTAGGTCCGAGCAGTACTTC | CASSLFGQGRSEQYF
TRBJ2-3 | TRBV5-4 | NA | NA | TGTGCCAGCAGCCGCAGGCCCGGGGGGCCCGCAGATACGCAGTATTTT | CASSRRPGGPADTQYF
TRBJ2-7 | TRBV6-5 | TRBD1 | once | TGTGCCAGCAGGGATCCGGGACAGCCAAACGAGCAGTACTTC | CASRDPGQPNEQYF
TRBJ1-2 | TRBV5-1 | NA | NA | TGCGCCAGCAGCTTGCCCGGGACAATGATTTCGGCTAACTATGGCTACACCTTC | CASSLPGTMISANYGYTF
TRBJ1-1 | TRBV6-5 | NA | NA | TGTGCCAGCGGCGGGGATCTGAACACTGAAGCTTTCTTT | CASGGDLNTEAFF
TRBJ1-3 | TRBV3-1/TRBV3-2 | NA | NA | TGTGCCAGCAGCCTTCCGGGTAACACCATATATTTT | CASSLPGNTIYF
TRBJ1-1 | TRBV4-1 | NA | once | TGCGCCAGCAGCCCTATCAGGAGGGCGAGGGTGGGCACTGAAGCTTTCTTT | CASSPIRRARVGTEAFF
TRBJ1-2 | TRBV6-5 | TRBD1 | NA | TGTGCCAGCAGTTCCCACGGGACAGGGTTGGGCGGCTACACCTTC | CASSSHGTGLGGYTF
TRBJ2-7 | TRBV7-9 | NA | NA | TGTGCCAGCAGCTTAGGGCAGGGCACCTACGAGCAGTACTTC | CASSLGQGTYEQYF
TRBJ2-3 | TRBV27 | TRBD1 | NA | TGTGCCAGCACCCCCGAGGACAGGGGAGGTTATACGCAGTATTTT | CASTPEDRGGYTQYF
TRBJ1-6 | TRBV19 | NA | NA | TGTGCCACCGCCACCATCGGTAACTCCTATAATTCACCCCTCCACTTT | CATATIGNSYNSPLHF
TRBJ2-7 | TRBV5-4 | NA | NA | TGTGCCAGCAGCTTCCGGGCCTCGGGATCCTACGAGCAGTACTTC | CASSFRASGSYEQYF
TRBJ1-5 | TRBV28 | TRBD1 | few | TGTGCCAGCAGTTTACGGGACAGGGGGAATCAGCCCCAGCATTTT | CASSLRDRGNQPQHF
TRBJ1-1 | TRBV5-1 | NA | NA | TGCGCCAGCAGCGGAACCCCTGGGACGGGGGATGAAGCTTTCTTT | CASSGTPGTGDEAFF
TRBJ2-1 | TRBV10-3 | TRBD1 | NA | TGTGCCATCGGGACAGTGGGTAGCAATGAGCAGTTCTTC | CAIGTVGSNEQFF
TRBJ1-3 | TRBV7-8 | NA | NA | TGTGCCAGCAGCTTACAGTTCTCTGGAAACACCATATATTTT | CASSLQFSGNTIYF
TRBJ1-2 | TRBV6-5 | NA | NA | TGTGCCAGCACGGTTCGGCAGGGCGGCGATGGCTACACCTTC | CASTVRQGGDGYTF